The T cell receptor beta chain described here comes from a study of human T cells and chemical hapten exposure. Study summary: On the upper back, patch tests were applied with 0.01% DPC and read at 6 days. There were per-sample TCR yield variations, arising mainly from small pooled library volume differences. Findings of the study overall: Alopecia affecting every donor means their immune response may not match healthy people's.

Time point denoted: pre-sensitization, week 0. Treatment given: therapeutic diphenylcyclopropenone sensitization with weekly scalp DPC. Single cDNA molecules in the library carried unique molecular identifiers attached during preparation. TCRdb independently ran MiXCR on the RACE reads; one entry per CDR3 protein. The sample holds roughly 380,000 distinct CDR3 sequences, approximately 5.1% seen once. The CDR3 contains 16 residues. V was clipped by 4 bases and J by 7 bases; unmatched bases: 13. Germline CDR1 SEHNR, CDR2 FQNEAQ (reference sequence). This clonotype appeared many times. Its antigen is unknown.

This clonotype was obtained from a woman in her 50s with alopecia areata. Some clones in this sample may be carry-over from other donors' samples. The V and J genes are TRBV7-9 and TRBJ2-4; TRBD1 agrees at 7 bases. This sample comprised whole blood, obtained in connection with sensitization to the hapten diphenylcyclopropenone (DPC). CDR3 coding DNA: TGTGCCAGCAGCTCACCGACCGGGACAGTCGCTAACATTCAGTACTTC. Protein: CASSSPTGTVANIQYF.